The 7 T cell receptor beta chains in this list originate from one sample, sequenced in a study of blood T cell repertoires in COVID-19. Clones were read by immunoSEQ multiplex PCR, and TCRdb kept only the in-frame ones, dropping some. Among hundreds of thousands of clones listed, approximately 85% were seen once. The sequenced sample was peripheral blood. These receptors came from a man aged 50-60 years with active or convalescent COVID-19.

The chain links TRBV6-4 to TRBJ2-1; TRBD2 matches at 11 bases. Germline CDR1 is MRHNA and CDR2 is SNTAGT. V lost 2 bases to trimming and J lost 4 bases; unmatched junction nucleotides: 4. This CDR3 has 16 amino acids. The CDR3 sequence: CASSDGASGRYNEQFF. The CDR3 nucleotides are TGTGCCAGCAGTGACGGGGCTAGCGGGAGGTACAATGAGCAGTTCTTC.

This chain joins TRBV5-1 and TRBJ2-1; 11 bases line up with TRBD2. This CDR3 is built from 16 residues. Germline trimming cut 3 bases from V and 9 bases from J; bases unmatched to any gene: 11. Germline assignment: CDR1 SGHRS and CDR2 YFSETQ. The DNA for the CDR3 is TGCGCCAGCAGCTACACCGGGACTAGCGGAATGGGTGAGCAGTTCTTC. It encodes CASSYTGTSGMGEQFF.

The chain joins TRBV11-3 to TRBJ1-1; 8 positions agree with TRBD1. The ends lost 6 bases at V and 5 bases at J; junction bases unmatched: 5. This CDR3 has 13 residues. CDR1 is SGHNT, CDR2 YENEEA, per germline. For the CDR3, the DNA is TGTGCCAGCAGTCCCGGACAGGGTACTGAAGCTTTCTTT. Its protein is CASSPGQGTEAFF.

V is TRBV19 and J is TRBJ1-2; a weak D match, TRBD1 (5 bases). The V and J ends lost 5 bases and 4 bases respectively, with 17 bases between them. CDR1 and CDR2 from the germline V gene are LNHDA and SQIVND (reference sequence). This CDR3 spans 15 amino acids. CDR3 sequence: CASSPVESGAYGYTF. CDR3 DNA sequence: TGTGCCAGTAGTCCGGTCGAGTCTGGGGCCTATGGCTACACCTTC.

The gene calls are TRBV5-1 and TRBJ1-2, with a weak D call TRBD1 (6 bases). This CDR3 contains 15 residues. Deletions cut 7 bases from V and 6 bases from J, with 22 bases between. Looked up from germline, CDR1 is SGHRS and CDR2 is YFSETQ. The CDR3 DNA is TGCGCCAGCGCAGCCCGCTCGCAGGGGTATGATGGCTACACCTTC. Translated: CASAARSQGYDGYTF.

The CDR3 loop reads CASSLWRGEVHEQFF. In DNA, the CDR3 is TGTGCCAGCAGCTTATGGCGGGGGGAAGTCCATGAGCAGTTCTTC. The V call is TRBV7-6, the J call TRBJ2-1; 8 bases are a match to TRBD2. The CDR3 runs 15 residues. J lost 8 bases, V lost 2 bases, and 8 bases had no gene match. Germline V CDR1 and CDR2: SGHVS, FNYEAQ. Complete variable domain (other parts from reference TRBV7-6 and TRBJ2-1): GAGVSQSPRYKVTKRGQDVALRCDPISGHVSLYWYRQALGQGPEFLTYFNYEAQQDKSGLPNDRFSAERPEGSISTLTIQRTEQRDSAMYRCASSLWRGEVHEQFFGPGTRLTVL.

In regard to this clone: The junction shows a germline mismatch at one end, possibly a read error. This chain links TRBV14 with TRBJ1-6; 9 bases line up with TRBD1. Germline values: CDR1 SGHDN, CDR2 FVKESK. The CDR3 extends over 15 amino acids. DNA of the CDR3: TGTGCCAGCAGTCAAGGGACAGGGCAGAATTCACCCCTCCACTTT. It translates to CASSQGTGQNSPLHF.